A single sample gave rise to the 11 T cell receptor beta chains below, sequenced in a study of blood T cell repertoires in COVID-19. The protocol was immunoSEQ multiplex PCR, while the TCRdb copy is restricted to in-frame clones and leaves out a portion. The data contain 300,000 to 350,000 clones, around 90% of them singletons. Sequencing was carried out using peripheral blood. The receptors here all came from a man in his late teens or twenties with active or convalescent COVID-19.

In DNA, the CDR3 is TGCGCCAGCAGCAGACAGGCCGGGTCAACTGAAGCTTTCTTT. This encodes CASSRQAGSTEAFF. The V call is TRBV5-1, the J call TRBJ1-1, with D possibly matching TRBD1 (6 bases). The CDR3 totals 14 residues. V was clipped by 4 bases and J by 5 bases, with 15 bases between them. Germline assignment: CDR1 SGHRS and CDR2 YFSETQ. Full variable domain (outside the CDR3, taken from reference TRBV5-1 and TRBJ1-1): KAGVTQTPRYLIKTRGQQVTLSCSPISGHRSVSWYQQTPGQGLQFLFEYFSETQRNKGNFPGRFSGRQFSNSRSEMNVSTLELGDSALYLCASSRQAGSTEAFFGQGTRLTVV.

J is TRBJ1-4 and V is TRBV7-2, with unresolved D. V dropped 5 bases and J dropped 7 bases, with 11 bases sitting between them. From germline, CDR1 is SGHTA and CDR2 FQGNSA. The CDR3 contains 13 residues. CDR3 in amino acids: CASSEEYSEKLFF. CDR3 coding DNA: TGTGCCAGCAGCGAGGAATACTCTGAAAAACTGTTTTTT.

The genes are TRBV7-9 and TRBJ1-3; unclear D gene. Germline values: CDR1 SEHNR, CDR2 FQNEAQ (reference sequence). CDR3 length equals 15 residues. V was pared by 1 base and J by 0 bases, with 7 bases between. The CDR3 loop is CASSLGVRSGNTIYF. In DNA, the CDR3 is TGTGCCAGCAGCTTAGGTGTCCGCTCTGGAAACACCATATATTTT. The variable domain in full, with the rest retrieved from reference TRBV7-9 and TRBJ1-3, is DTGVSQNPRHKITKRGQNVTFRCDPISEHNRLYWYRQTLGQGPEFLTYFQNEAQLEKSRLLSDRFSAERPKGSFSTLEIQRTEQGDSAMYLCASSLGVRSGNTIYFGEGSWLTVV.

The chain couples TRBV7-9 to TRBJ1-3; D remains unclear. Germline V gives CDR1 SEHNR, CDR2 FQNEAQ (reference sequence). The V end lost 2 bases, the J end lost 2 bases, and 10 bases lay between the germline ends. The CDR3 sequence is 15 residues long. The DNA for the CDR3 is TGTGCCAGCAGCTTATCGAGCACCGCTGGAAACACCATATATTTT. Translating gives CASSLSSTAGNTIYF.

The rearrangement links TRBV6-6 to TRBJ1-2; possible D gene TRBD1, 5 bases. CDR1 MNHNY and CDR2 SVGAGI come from the germline V gene (reference sequence). The CDR3 is made up of 13 amino acids. Trimming took off 3 bases at V and 7 bases at J, with 12 bases between the two ends. CDR3: CASSYSGESGYTF. CDR3 DNA: TGTGCCAGCAGTTATTCGGGGGAGAGTGGCTACACCTTC.

The rearrangement joins TRBV5-6 to TRBJ1-1; D possibly corresponds to TRBD1 (6 bases). CDR3 length equals 16 residues. The V end lost 4 bases, the J end lost 0 bases, and 16 bases lay between the germline ends. Looked up from germline, CDR1 is SGHDT and CDR2 is YYEEEE. CDR3 DNA sequence: TGTGCCAGCAGCCTAGGGGGTCGTTCCATGAACACTGAAGCTTTCTTT. Encoded protein: CASSLGGRSMNTEAFF. Filled out from reference TRBV5-6 and TRBJ1-1, the complete variable domain reads DAGVTQSPTHLIKTRGQQVTLRCSPKSGHDTVSWYQQALGQGPQFIFQYYEEEERQRGNFPDRFSGHQFPNYSSELNVNALLLGDSALYLCASSLGGRSMNTEAFFGQGTRLTVV.

The chain recombines TRBV29-1 with TRBJ2-2, with 9 bases matching TRBD1. The junction had 10 bases not matched to a gene; V was cut back by 0 bases and J by 5 bases. The CDR3 is 17 amino acids. From germline, CDR1 is SQVTM and CDR2 ANQGSEA. The CDR3 bases are TGCAGCGTTGAAGATTTGGCGGGACAGGGAAGGACCGGGGAGCTGTTTTTT. This sequence encodes CSVEDLAGQGRTGELFF.

The rearrangement joins TRBV19 to TRBJ2-7, with D maybe TRBD2 (7 bases). This CDR3 has 13 amino acids. Germline V gene lookup returns CDR1 LNHDA and CDR2 SQIVND (reference sequence). V gave up 5 bases and J gave up 5 bases, with 13 bases separating them. This CDR3 is CASSRGGVHEQYF. The CDR3 DNA is TGTGCCAGTAGTCGAGGGGGGGTCCACGAGCAGTACTTC.

The CDR3 coding sequence is TGTGCCAGCACCAAAGAAGCCTACTACGAGCAGTACTTC. This gives the protein CASTKEAYYEQYF. The V and J genes are TRBV12-3 or TRBV12-4 and TRBJ2-7; D is uncertain. This CDR3 has 13 amino acids. V was shortened by 7 bases and J by 3 bases, with 13 bases between the two germline ends.

The chain links TRBV28 to TRBJ2-1; TRBD1 is a possible D gene (6 bases). This CDR3 has 12 amino acids. Trimming removed 7 bases at V and 6 bases at J, with 10 bases between. The germline gives CDR1 MDHEN, CDR2 SYDVKM. CDR3: CASNPGVNEQFF. CDR3 DNA: TGTGCCAGCAACCCAGGGGTCAATGAGCAGTTCTTC.

The chain links TRBV6-5 to TRBJ1-2; D gene unclear. The V gene lost 6 bases and the J gene lost 1 base, with 15 bases spanning the gap. The CDR3 is made up of 15 amino acids. The V gene's germline CDR1 is MNHEY and CDR2 SVGAGI. CDR3 in amino acids: CASRDSGKINYGYTF. CDR3 in DNA: TGTGCCAGCAGGGATTCGGGGAAAATTAACTATGGCTACACCTTC.